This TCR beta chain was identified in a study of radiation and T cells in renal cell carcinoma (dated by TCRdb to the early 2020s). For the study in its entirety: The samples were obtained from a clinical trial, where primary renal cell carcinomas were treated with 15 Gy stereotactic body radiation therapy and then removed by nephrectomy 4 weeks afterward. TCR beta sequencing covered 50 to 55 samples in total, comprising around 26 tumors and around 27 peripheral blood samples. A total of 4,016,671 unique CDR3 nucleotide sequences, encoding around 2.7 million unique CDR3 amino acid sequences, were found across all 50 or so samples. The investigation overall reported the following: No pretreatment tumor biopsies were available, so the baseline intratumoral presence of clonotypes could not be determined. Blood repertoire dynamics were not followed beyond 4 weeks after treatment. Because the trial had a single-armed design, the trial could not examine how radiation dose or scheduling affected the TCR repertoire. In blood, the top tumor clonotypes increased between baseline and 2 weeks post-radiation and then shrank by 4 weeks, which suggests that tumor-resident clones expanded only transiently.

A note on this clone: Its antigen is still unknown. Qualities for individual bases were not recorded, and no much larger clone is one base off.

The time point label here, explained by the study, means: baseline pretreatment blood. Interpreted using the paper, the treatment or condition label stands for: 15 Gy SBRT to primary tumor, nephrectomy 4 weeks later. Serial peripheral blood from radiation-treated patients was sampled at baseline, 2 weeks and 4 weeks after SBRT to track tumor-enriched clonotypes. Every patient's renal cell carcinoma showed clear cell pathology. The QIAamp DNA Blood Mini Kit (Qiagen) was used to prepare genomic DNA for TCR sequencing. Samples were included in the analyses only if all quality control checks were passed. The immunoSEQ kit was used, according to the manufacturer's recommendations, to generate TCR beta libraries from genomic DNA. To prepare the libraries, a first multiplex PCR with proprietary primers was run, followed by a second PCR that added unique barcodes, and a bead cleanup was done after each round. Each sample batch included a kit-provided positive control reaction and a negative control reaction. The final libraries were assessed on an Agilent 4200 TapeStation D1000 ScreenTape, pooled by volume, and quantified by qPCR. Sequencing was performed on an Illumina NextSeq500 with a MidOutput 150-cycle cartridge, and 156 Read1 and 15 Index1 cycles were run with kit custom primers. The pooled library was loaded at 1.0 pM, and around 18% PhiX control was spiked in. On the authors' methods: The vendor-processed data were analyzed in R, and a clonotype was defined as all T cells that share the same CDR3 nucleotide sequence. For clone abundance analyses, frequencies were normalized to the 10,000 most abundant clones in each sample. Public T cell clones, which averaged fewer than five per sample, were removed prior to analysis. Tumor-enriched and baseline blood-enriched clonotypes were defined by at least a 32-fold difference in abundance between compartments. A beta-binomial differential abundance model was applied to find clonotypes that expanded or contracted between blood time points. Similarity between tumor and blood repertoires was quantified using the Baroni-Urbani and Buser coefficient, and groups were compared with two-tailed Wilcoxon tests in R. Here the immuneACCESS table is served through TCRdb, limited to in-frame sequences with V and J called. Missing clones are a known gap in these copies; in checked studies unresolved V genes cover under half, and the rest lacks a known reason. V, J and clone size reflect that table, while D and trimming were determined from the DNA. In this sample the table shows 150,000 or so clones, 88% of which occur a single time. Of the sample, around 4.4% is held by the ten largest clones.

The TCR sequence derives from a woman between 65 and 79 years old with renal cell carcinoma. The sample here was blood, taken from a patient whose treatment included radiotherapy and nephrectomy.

CDR3 loop: CASSPGLAGAQETQYF. The sequenced DNA is TGCGCCAGCAGCCCCGGACTAGCGGGAGCACAAGAGACCCAGTACTTC. This sequence uses TRBV5-1 and TRBJ2-5, and TRBD2 aligns with 13 junction nucleotides. The CDR3 runs 16 amino acids, cysteine and phenylalanine included. Left in the record is the CDR3 DNA by itself, 48 bases read in frame from the first base. The germline V gene yields SGHRS for CDR1 and YFSETQ for CDR2. After removal of 4 bases from V and 2 bases from J, the junction retains 5 bases not matched to a gene.